Below, 3 T cell receptor beta chains from the same sample are listed, as sequenced in a study of T cell responses to AZD1222 COVID-19 vaccine. Clones were read by immunoSEQ multiplex PCR, and TCRdb kept only the in-frame ones, dropping some. The repertoire holds about 140,000 clones, with approximately 90% as singletons. The specimen comprised peripheral blood, sampled on day 0 of AZD1222 vaccination. These receptors all stem from an adult in good health.

The chain couples TRBV15 to TRBJ1-5, with TRBD1 matching over 8 bases. V dropped 3 bases and J dropped 5; count of bases not matched to a gene: 6. This CDR3 has 15 amino acids. Germline CDR1 is LNHNV and CDR2 is YYDKDF (reference sequence). The CDR3 here is CATSSTRGRDQPQHF. The CDR3 DNA follows: TGTGCCACCAGCAGCACCAGGGGGCGGGATCAGCCCCAGCATTTT.

The chain recombines TRBV7-2 with TRBJ1-1; D ambiguous. CDR1 is SGHTA and CDR2 is FQGNSA in the germline V gene. With 3 bases removed from V and 1 base from J, the gap between germline ends came to 6 bases. The CDR3 is 13 amino acids. The CDR3 DNA reads as TGTGCCAGCAGCTTTAGACCGAACACTGAAGCTTTCTTT. This gives the protein CASSFRPNTEAFF.

J is TRBJ1-1 and V is TRBV15; D ambiguous. Trimming took 4 bases from V and 5 from J, leaving 14 bases between them. Per germline, CDR1 LNHNV and CDR2 YYDKDF (reference sequence). The CDR3 runs to 14 residues. CDR3 DNA: TGTGCCACCAGCACGCGCGTCATAAGGACTGAAGCTTTCTTT. Translation gives CATSTRVIRTEAFF. The full variable domain, with the rest looked up from reference TRBV15 and TRBJ1-1, is DAMVIQNPRYQVTQFGKPVTLSCSQTLNHNVMYWYQQKSSQAPKLLFHYYDKDFNNEADTPDNFQSRRPNTSFCFLDIRSPGLGDTAMYLCATSTRVIRTEAFFGQGTRLTVV.